This is a list of T cell receptor beta chains from one sample in a study of metastatic and nonmetastatic thyroid tumors. TCRdb re-analyzed the PCR reads through MiXCR. Here the sample spans about 92,000 clones, 14% to 15% being singletons. Sequenced sample: blood. Receptor source: a female donor with papillary thyroid cancer or a benign thyroid nodule (not recorded which). Some clones in this sample may be carry-over from other donors' samples. The CDR3 runs from the conserved cysteine through the conserved F or W. A D gene is named only where the DNA matches it firmly. A clone size is listed for some rows: how often the clone was seen (once, few, many), or a class if it is expanded.

d_call	clone_size	v_call	j_call	cdr3_aa	cdr3_nt
TRBD1	many	TRBV9	TRBJ1-2	CASTPGGYSGYTF	TGTGCCAGCACTCCAGGGGGCTATAGTGGCTACACCTTC
TRBD2	many	TRBV10-3	TRBJ2-1	CATLKARGGSYNEQFF	TGTGCCACCCTAAAGGCCCGGGGAGGGTCCTACAATGAGCAGTTCTTC
.	.	TRBV24-1	TRBJ2-7	CATSRGTVSSEQYF	TGTGCCACCAGTAGAGGGACGGTTTCCTCCGAGCAGTACTTC
TRBD2	many	TRBV6-1	TRBJ2-3	CASSVSGGVVDTQYF	TGTGCCAGCTCTGTTAGCGGGGGGGTGGTAGATACGCAGTATTTT
.	many	TRBV7-2	TRBJ2-3	CASSSYSSTDTQYF	TGTGCCAGCAGCTCGTACTCTAGCACAGATACGCAGTATTTT
.	many	TRBV2	TRBJ2-7	CASSLYEQYF	TGTGCCAGCAGTTTATACGAGCAGTACTTC
.	many	TRBV28	TRBJ1-1	CASSLASRQMNTEAFF	TGTGCCAGCAGTTTGGCCTCCCGACAGATGAACACTGAAGCTTTCTTT
.	.	TRBV3-1	TRBJ1-1	CASSQDMNTEAFF	TGTGCCAGCAGCCAAGACATGAACACTGAAGCTTTCTTT
.	many	TRBV7-7	TRBJ2-3	CASSLEGRATDTQYF	TGTGCTAGCAGCTTAGAAGGTCGGGCCACAGATACGCAGTATTTT
.	many	TRBV6-1	TRBJ1-3	CASSEAGRSGNTIYF	TGTGCCAGCAGTGAAGCGGGGAGATCTGGAAACACCATATATTTT
.	many	TRBV10-3	TRBJ2-3	CAISESAGTRDTQYF	TGTGCCATCAGTGAGTCTGCCGGGACGAGGGATACGCAGTATTTT
TRBD1	many	TRBV20-1	TRBJ1-1	CSARDRQGYWDTEAFF	TGCAGTGCTAGAGATCGACAGGGGTATTGGGACACTGAAGCTTTCTTT
TRBD1	many	TRBV11-2	TRBJ2-1	CASSSRDRAYNEQFF	TGTGCCAGCAGCTCGAGGGACAGGGCTTACAATGAGCAGTTCTTC
TRBD2	many	TRBV29-1	TRBJ2-3	CSLRDAGGADTQYF	TGCAGCTTGAGAGATGCGGGGGGTGCAGATACGCAGTATTTT
TRBD2	many	TRBV4-1	TRBJ2-1	CASSLRTSGNNEQFF	TGCGCCAGCAGCCTAAGGACTAGCGGAAACAATGAGCAGTTCTTC
.	many	TRBV12-3/TRBV12-4	TRBJ1-2	CASTYPWPGQPLYGYTF	TGTGCCAGCACCTATCCTTGGCCGGGACAACCCTTATATGGCTACACCTTC
.	.	TRBV6-5	TRBJ1-2	CASSYFYMGNYGYTF	TGTGCCAGCAGTTACTTTTACATGGGTAACTATGGCTACACCTTC
.	many	TRBV7-8	TRBJ2-7	CASSLGTWGLTSYEQYF	TGTGCCAGCAGCTTAGGCACATGGGGGCTCACCTCCTACGAGCAGTACTTC
.	few	TRBV6-5	TRBJ2-1	CASSLVGGVNEQFF	TGTGCCAGCAGTTTGGTTGGGGGCGTTAATGAGCAGTTCTTC
.	many	TRBV9	TRBJ2-1	CASSRGVPTYNEQFF	TGTGCCAGCTCTCGAGGGGTCCCCACCTACAATGAGCAGTTCTTC
.	many	TRBV6-6	TRBJ1-2	CASSYVVGQGIGGGYTF	TGTGCCAGCAGTTACGTTGTTGGGCAGGGGATAGGAGGTGGCTACACCTTC
TRBD2	medium-sized	TRBV6-2/TRBV6-3	TRBJ2-4	CASSSGLAGGKNIQYF	TGTGCCAGCAGCTCGGGACTAGCGGGGGGGAAAAACATTCAGTACTTC
TRBD2	many	TRBV20-1	TRBJ2-7	CSASILAGGPLYEQYF	TGCAGTGCTAGTATCCTAGCGGGGGGGCCTCTATACGAGCAGTACTTC
.	many	TRBV10-3	TRBJ1-2	CAISVSDLYYGYTF	TGTGCCATCAGTGTTTCGGACCTTTACTATGGCTACACCTTC
.	many	TRBV28	TRBJ1-1	CASSHGVGVVGPNTEAFF	TGTGCCAGCAGTCACGGGGTCGGGGTCGTAGGGCCGAACACTGAAGCTTTCTTT